The 28 T cell receptor beta chains reported below all come from one sample, sequenced in a study of shared clonotypes between healthy human individuals. The method was immunoSEQ multiplex PCR; TCRdb's version includes in-frame clones alone and lacks a portion of them. The table records around 700,000 clones, around 74% of them present only once. Sequenced sample: memory CD4+ T cells sorted from blood. Stated subset: CD45RA-negative fraction. These receptors originate from a woman between 25 and 40 years old in good health.

This chain uses TRBV6-5 with TRBJ2-5; 7 bases agree with TRBD1. The germline gives CDR1 MNHEY, CDR2 SVGAGI. V dropped 8 bases and J dropped 4; count of bases not matched to a gene: 7. The CDR3 runs to 13 residues. The CDR3 here is CASRDSLGETQYF. In DNA, the CDR3 is TGTGCCAGCCGGGACAGCCTTGGAGAGACCCAGTACTTC.

The chain joins TRBV4-1 to TRBJ2-1; 10 bases fit TRBD2. CDR3 length: 17 amino acids. J was trimmed by 4 bases and V by 4 bases; bases with no gene match: 10. Germline assignment: CDR1 MGHRA and CDR2 YSYEKL. CDR3 DNA: TGCGCCAGCAGCCGAGATACGACTAGCGGGTCGTACAATGAGCAGTTCTTC. Translation: CASSRDTTSGSYNEQFF.

This clone was detected ten times or more. The rearrangement joins TRBV19 to TRBJ1-3; D is unresolved. CDR3 length equals 13 residues. Trimming took off 2 bases at V and 2 bases at J, with 4 bases between the two ends. Germline CDR1 is LNHDA and CDR2 is SQIVND (reference sequence). This CDR3 is CASSISPGNTIYF. CDR3 nucleotide sequence: TGTGCCAGTAGTATAAGCCCTGGAAACACCATATATTTT.

The chain combines TRBV6-5 with TRBJ1-4; D is possibly TRBD1 (6 bases). Germline V gives CDR1 MNHEY, CDR2 SVGAGI. Deletions cut 7 bases from V and 7 bases from J, with 13 bases between. The CDR3 length is 13 residues. The CDR3 DNA reads as TGTGCCAGCACCGAGGGGGGTTCTGAAAAACTGTTTTTT. This sequence encodes CASTEGGSEKLFF.

This clone appeared once. J is TRBJ2-1 and V is TRBV9, with D unresolved. The CDR3 is 14 amino acids. Germline V gene sequence: CDR1 SGDLS, CDR2 YYNGEE. Trimming shortened V by 3 bases and J by 6 bases, and 13 bases separated the two germline ends. CDR3 amino acids: CASSAGPVGNEQFF. In nucleotides, the CDR3 is TGTGCCAGCAGCGCCGGACCGGTGGGCAATGAGCAGTTCTTC. Drawing the rest from reference TRBV9 and TRBJ2-1, the complete variable domain is DSGVTQTPKHLITATGQRVTLRCSPRSGDLSVYWYQQSLDQGLQFLIQYYNGEERAKGNILERFSAQQFPDLHSELNLSSLELGDSALYFCASSAGPVGNEQFFGPGTRLTVL.

The chain carries TRBV10-3 and TRBJ1-3; 8 bases line up with TRBD1. There are 14 residues in the CDR3. Trimming took 4 bases from V and 3 from J; bases not matched to a gene: 2. From germline, CDR1 is ENHRY and CDR2 SYGVKD. CDR3 loop: CAISGQGFGNTIYF. As DNA, the CDR3 is TGTGCCATCAGTGGACAGGGGTTTGGAAACACCATATATTTT.

This chain connects TRBV5-4 to TRBJ2-7, with D uncertain. CDR1 SGHNT and CDR2 YYREEE come from the germline V gene (reference sequence). V dropped 0 bases and J dropped 1 base, with 8 bases sitting between them. The CDR3 has 14 amino acids. The chain's CDR3 is CASSLALGSYEQYF. CDR3 nucleotides: TGTGCCAGCAGCTTGGCACTGGGTTCCTACGAGCAGTACTTC.

CDR3 nucleotide sequence: TGTGCCAGTAAAGTTCTTGGTTCACCCCTCCACTTT. Translating it yields CASKVLGSPLHF. The gene calls are TRBV19 and TRBJ1-6; D is unresolved. V was pared by 7 bases and J by 9 bases, with 10 bases between. This CDR3 has 12 residues. Germline CDR1 LNHDA, CDR2 SQIVND (reference sequence).

The V and J genes are TRBV27 and TRBJ1-2; possible D gene TRBD1, 5 bases. The germline V and J ends were trimmed by 5 bases and 7 bases, with 14 bases remaining between them. Germline CDR1 is MNHEY and CDR2 is SMNVEV (reference sequence). CDR3 size: 13 residues. The CDR3 reads CASSPWPGGGYTF. CDR3 bases: TGTGCCAGCAGTCCATGGCCCGGGGGTGGCTACACCTTC.

This clone occurred once. The chain has TRBV29-1 and TRBJ1-1; D is undetermined. The V end lost 0 bases, the J end lost 0 bases, and 5 bases lay between the germline ends. Germline V gene sequence: CDR1 SQVTM, CDR2 ANQGSEA. The CDR3 is made up of 13 amino acids. CDR3 protein: CSVEEPVNTEAFF. CDR3 coding DNA: TGCAGCGTTGAAGAGCCGGTGAACACTGAAGCTTTCTTT. Drawing the rest from reference TRBV29-1 and TRBJ1-1, the complete variable domain is SAVISQKPSRDICQRGTSLTIQCQVDSQVTMMFWYRQQPGQSLTLIATANQGSEATYESGFVIDKFPISRPNLTFSTLTVSNMSPEDSSIYLCSVEEPVNTEAFFGQGTRLTVV.

This chain's CDR3 is CASSLGASSYNEQFF. CDR3 nucleotides: TGTGCCAGTTCCCTCGGCGCAAGCTCCTACAATGAGCAGTTCTTC. V is TRBV7-3 and J is TRBJ2-1, with D unresolved. This CDR3 contains 15 residues. In germline, CDR1 is SGHTA, CDR2 FQGTGA. With 9 bases removed from V and 0 bases from J, the gap between germline ends came to 15 bases. The whole variable domain, filled in from reference TRBV7-3 and TRBJ2-1, reads GAGVSQTPSNKVTEKGKYVELRCDPISGHTALYWYRQSLGQGPEFLIYFQGTGAADDSGLPNDRFFAVRPEGSVSTLKIQRTERGDSAVYLCASSLGASSYNEQFFGPGTRLTVL.

This clone was detected a few times. Other DNA sequences in the same sample also yield this CDR3. The CDR3: CASSPPDGYGYTF. The CDR3 bases are TGTGCCAGCTCACCACCGGACGGTTATGGCTACACCTTC. J is TRBJ1-2 and V is TRBV18; no reliable D call. The V gene lost 0 bases and the J gene lost 5 bases, with 7 bases spanning the gap. Germline V lookup: CDR1 KGHSH, CDR2 LQKENI. This CDR3 contains 13 residues.

The genes are TRBV6-6 and TRBJ2-7; possibly TRBD1 for D (5 bases). The V gene's germline CDR1 is MNHNY and CDR2 SVGAGI (reference sequence). The CDR3 runs to 14 residues. The V gene lost 4 bases and the J gene lost 6 bases, with 16 bases spanning the gap. This chain's CDR3 is CASSSSGHVGEQYF. CDR3 nucleotide sequence: TGTGCCAGCAGTTCCTCCGGACATGTCGGCGAGCAGTACTTC.

This clone was seen only once. This sequence joins TRBV6-6 and TRBJ1-1; the D is unclear. CDR3 size: 12 residues. V lost 8 bases and J 1 base, leaving 8 bases between the germline ends. Germline V gene sequence: CDR1 MNHNY, CDR2 SVGAGI (reference sequence). CDR3 loop: CASGGPNTEAFF. CDR3 DNA: TGTGCCAGCGGAGGCCCGAACACTGAAGCTTTCTTT.

The chain links TRBV11-3 to TRBJ2-1; no reliable D call. Germline assignment: CDR1 SGHNT and CDR2 YENEEA. The CDR3 runs to 13 residues. V was shortened by 3 bases and J by 8 bases, with 11 bases between the two germline ends. CDR3 DNA sequence: TGTGCCAGCAGCTTCTCTGAGATGGATGAGCAGTTCTTC. Protein product: CASSFSEMDEQFF. Combining the CDR3 with reference TRBV11-3 and TRBJ2-1 gives the whole variable domain EAGVVQSPRYKIIEKKQPVAFWCNPISGHNTLYWYLQNLGQGPELLIRYENEEAVDDSQLPKDRFSAERLKGVDSTLKIQPAELGDSAVYLCASSFSEMDEQFFGPGTRLTVL.

The count of this clone is one. This chain's CDR3 is CAGTSGRNNEQFF. The CDR3 nucleotides read TGTGCCGGGACTAGCGGGAGAAACAATGAGCAGTTCTTC. This chain links TRBV5-4 with TRBJ2-1, with 14 bases matching TRBD2. Trimming removed 10 bases from V and 5 bases from J; junction bases left unmatched: 2. This CDR3 is built from 13 residues. Germline V CDR1 and CDR2: SGHNT, YYREEE (reference sequence).

This clone has a single count. The DNA of the CDR3 is TGCGCCAGCAGCCCCGACGCGGCACAGGGATATGGCTACACCTTC. Its protein is CASSPDAAQGYGYTF. V usage is TRBV5-1 and J usage is TRBJ1-2; tentative D call: TRBD1 (6 bases). Trimming took 4 bases from V and 5 from J, leaving 18 bases between them. The CDR3 has 15 amino acids. Germline CDR1 and CDR2: SGHRS and YFSETQ.

The J gene is TRBJ2-3, the V gene TRBV5-1, with TRBD2 as a possible D gene (6 bases). V lost 2 bases and J lost 3, with 13 bases in between. Germline-derived CDR1 and CDR2 are SGHRS and YFSETQ. The CDR3 has 15 amino acids. DNA for the CDR3: TGCGCCAGCAGCTTCGGCTGGAGGGGAACAGATACGCAGTATTTT. It yields the protein CASSFGWRGTDTQYF. The full variable domain, rest sourced from reference TRBV5-1 and TRBJ2-3, is KAGVTQTPRYLIKTRGQQVTLSCSPISGHRSVSWYQQTPGQGLQFLFEYFSETQRNKGNFPGRFSGRQFSNSRSEMNVSTLELGDSALYLCASSFGWRGTDTQYFGPGTRLTVL.

V gene TRBV30 combines with J gene TRBJ1-1; maybe TRBD1 (5 bases). The CDR3 length is 13 residues. V lost 1 base and J lost 5, with 11 bases in between. Germline CDR1 and CDR2: GTSNPN and SVGIG (reference sequence). The CDR3: CAWSDRGRTEAFF. As DNA, the CDR3 is TGTGCCTGGAGTGATAGGGGCCGGACTGAAGCTTTCTTT.

The chain carries TRBV6-5 and TRBJ1-2, with no clear D. This CDR3 contains 16 residues. V lost 0 bases to trimming and J lost 3 bases, with 14 bases between them. CDR1 and CDR2 (germline): MNHEY, SVGAGI. CDR3 bases: TGTGCCAGCAGTTACTCGAGAGGCCACGATTACTATGGCTACACCTTC. Translated: CASSYSRGHDYYGYTF.

The V gene is TRBV6-1, the J gene TRBJ1-1; unclear D gene. The V gene lost 7 bases and the J gene lost 8 bases, with 17 bases spanning the gap. CDR3 size: 13 residues. Germline values: CDR1 MNHNS, CDR2 SASEGT. DNA of the CDR3: TGTGCCAGCAAGGAGTCAGGCTCTCCGGAAGCTTTCTTT. Translating it yields CASKESGSPEAFF.

The J gene is TRBJ2-3, the V gene TRBV28; 8 bases fit TRBD2. CDR3 length: 16 amino acids. Trimming at V came to 6 bases and at J to 6 bases, leaving 14 bases not matched to a gene. The germline gives CDR1 MDHEN, CDR2 SYDVKM. This CDR3 is CASRKRELRGGDTQYF. For the CDR3, the DNA is TGTGCCAGCAGGAAGCGGGAGTTGCGTGGCGGGGATACGCAGTATTTT. Complete variable domain (other parts from reference TRBV28 and TRBJ2-3): DVKVTQSSRYLVKRTGEKVFLECVQDMDHENMFWYRQDPGLGLRLIYFSYDVKMKEKGDIPEGYSVSREKKERFSLILESASTNQTSMYLCASRKRELRGGDTQYFGPGTRLTVL.

The sample holds a few counts of this clone. The DNA for the CDR3 is TGTGCCAGCAGTTGGACAGGGGATAATGAAAAACTGTTTTTT. It yields the protein CASSWTGDNEKLFF. V gene TRBV27 combines with J gene TRBJ1-4, with TRBD1 matching over 9 bases. The germline CDR1 and CDR2 sequences are MNHEY and SMNVEV (reference sequence). CDR3 length: 14 residues. V was pared by 4 bases and J by 4 bases, with 1 base of the junction left unmatched.

The chain combines TRBV28 with TRBJ2-2, with 7 nucleotides matching TRBD2. The V gene end was trimmed by 7 bases and the J gene end by 5 bases; junction bases not matched to a gene: 7. There are 14 residues in the CDR3. The V gene's germline CDR1 is MDHEN and CDR2 SYDVKM. The CDR3 sequence is CASKRGGSTGELFF. The CDR3 DNA follows: TGTGCCAGCAAACGGGGAGGGTCTACCGGGGAGCTGTTTTTT.

The sample holds a few counts of this clone. J is TRBJ2-5 and V is TRBV7-9, with TRBD1 matching over 10 bases. The CDR3 runs 15 residues. Per the germline V gene, CDR1 is SEHNR and CDR2 is FQNEAQ (reference sequence). Unmatched junction bases numbered 5, after V lost 2 bases and J lost 5 bases. CDR3 protein: CASSLRTGGLETQYF. As DNA, the CDR3 is TGTGCCAGCAGCTTACGGACAGGGGGACTGGAGACCCAGTACTTC.

The sample holds a few counts of this clone. The chain is built from TRBV27 and TRBJ2-2, with D unclear. This CDR3 has 16 residues. CDR1 is MNHEY and CDR2 is SMNVEV in the germline V gene (reference sequence). Trimming took off 5 bases at V and 4 bases at J, with 17 bases between the two ends. CDR3 DNA: TGTGCCAGCAGTGAATGGTCTAGAGTCGGCACCGGGGAGCTGTTTTTT. It yields the protein CASSEWSRVGTGELFF.

V and J are TRBV5-1 and TRBJ2-3; D is ambiguous. The CDR3 contains 12 residues. Germline V gene data show CDR1 as SGHRS and CDR2 as YFSETQ. V lost 5 bases to trimming and J lost 2 bases, with 6 bases between them. The CDR3 sequence is CASRSNTDTQYF. The CDR3, as DNA: TGCGCCAGCAGATCTAACACAGATACGCAGTATTTT.

This clone has only a few counts. The chain combines TRBV7-8 with TRBJ2-5, with TRBD2 matching 8 bases. This CDR3 has 15 amino acids. Germline V gives CDR1 SGHVS, CDR2 FQNEAQ. The V segment lost 5 bases and the J segment 1 base; nucleotides outside the gene matches: 6. Here the CDR3 DNA reads TGTGCCAGCAGCAAGCGGGAGTCGGTCCAAGAGACCCAGTACTTC. Protein product: CASSKRESVQETQYF.